The source of this TCR beta chain is a study of blood T cell repertoires in COVID-19. Study summary: Spain, Italy and the United States supplied samples that represented acute and convalescent COVID-19.

Sequencing used immunoSEQ multiplex PCR; TCRdb keeps in-frame clones, though not all of them. The data show approximately 190,000 clones, roughly 84% seen once. The germline V gene encodes CDR1 MNHEY and CDR2 SMNVEV (reference sequence). This CDR3 region has 15 residues. The ends were cut back, 2 bases at V and 2 bases at J, with 13 bases in the middle. Sequencing used peripheral blood. This clonotype was sampled from a woman aged 40 to 50 who had recovered from COVID-19. V usage is TRBV27 and J usage is TRBJ2-7; tentatively, D is TRBD2 (6 bases). CDR3 region: CASSLQEGSPYEQYF. The CDR3 DNA sequence: TGTGCCAGCAGTTTACAGGAGGGAAGCCCCTACGAGCAGTACTTC.